The source of this TCR beta chain is a study of long-term antiretroviral therapy in people with HIV. Points from the study as a whole: Versus controls, repertoires in people with HIV had narrower CDR3 length ranges. Clones that had undergone expansion before ART dominated the repertoire at all time points.

This clone is a singleton in its sample. The target antigen is unknown. The libraries were made with immunoSEQ v3.0 at survey level. Clones were sequenced by immunoSEQ multiplex PCR, and TCRdb holds only the in-frame ones, with some missing. Here the sample spans under 40,000 clones, approximately 85% being singletons. Two or more post-ART PBMC samples, plus at least one pre-ART sample, were available for each donor. This specimen consisted of unsorted PBMCs, obtained about 2.7 years before starting antiretroviral therapy. The receptor's source is a woman in her thirties with HIV.

CDR3 in DNA: TGTGCCAGCAGTGACGATAGGTTGAAGGGTAGCGATGAAGCTTTCTTT. Encoded protein: CASSDDRLKGSDEAFF. J is TRBJ1-1 and V is TRBV2; D is unresolved. This CDR3 spans 16 amino acids. Trimming stripped 3 bases from V and 7 bases from J, with 21 bases between. Germline CDR1 and CDR2: SNHLY and FYNNEI.